A single T cell receptor beta chain is shown here with its context. Its antigen remains unknown. The data originate from a study of cytomegalovirus exposure and HLA in healthy donors. Overall study results and limits: Both high specificity and high sensitivity reportedly marked the classifier's diagnosis of cytomegalovirus status. Accurate prediction of HLA-A and HLA-B alleles (for most subjects) was reportedly achieved from TCR beta sequences.

PCR involved 60 Vbeta and 13 Jbeta primers. The table came from immunoSEQ multiplex PCR; TCRdb's copy has only in-frame clones and leaves some out. The sample has roughly 51,000 clones; around 81% are singletons. Per the germline V gene, CDR1 is SGHDT and CDR2 is YYEEEE. V was pared by 2 bases and J by 6 bases, with 8 bases between. This CDR3 contains 12 residues. The clonotype originates from a boy aged 5-17 years in good health and CMV-seropositive. The sample was PBMCs. V gene TRBV5-6 combines with J gene TRBJ1-2; no reliable D call. This chain's CDR3 is CASSFSPHGYTF. CDR3 sequence (DNA): TGTGCCAGCAGCTTTAGCCCGCATGGCTACACCTTC.